Listed below are T cell receptor beta chains from one sample, sequenced in a study of shared clonotypes between healthy human individuals. Measured with immunoSEQ multiplex PCR; TCRdb has only the in-frame clones, and not every one. The data contain 2 million to 2.5 million clones, approximately 96% of them singletons. Sequencing input: naive CD4+ T cells sorted from blood. The receptor set was obtained from a young man in good health. CDR3s include the opening cysteine and the closing phenylalanine or tryptophan. Each record gives: D gene, clone size, J gene, V gene, CDR3 DNA, CDR3 protein. A D gene is named only where the DNA matches it firmly. Size is omitted from some rows. Given values are once, few, many or a class for expanded clones.

NA,NA,TRBJ1-1,TRBV10-3,TGTGCCATCAGTGAGACCCTCGGGAAGACCCCCGAAGCTTTCTTT,CAISETLGKTPEAFF
NA,NA,TRBJ1-4,TRBV4-2,TGTGCCAGCAGTTCCGACCCGCCAGGAGTAGGGGAAAAACTGTTTTTT,CASSSDPPGVGEKLFF
NA,once,TRBJ1-4,TRBV11-2,TGTGCCAGCAGCTACGGGTCCTCAGGGGAAAAACTGTTTTTT,CASSYGSSGEKLFF
NA,once,TRBJ2-5,TRBV28,TGTGCCAGCAGTTTAATAGAGACCCAGTACTTC,CASSLIETQYF
NA,NA,TRBJ2-7,TRBV6-5,TGTGCCAGCAGTTACTTGACAGCTGGCGAGCAGTACTTC,CASSYLTAGEQYF
NA,NA,TRBJ2-5,TRBV18,TGTGCCAGCTCACCGGGCATCCAGCAAGAGACCCAGTACTTC,CASSPGIQQETQYF
NA,NA,TRBJ1-3,TRBV2,TGTGCCAGCAGTGCCCTTACTTCGGCGCGGGGAAACACCATATATTTT,CASSALTSARGNTIYF
NA,NA,TRBJ2-5,TRBV7-9,TGTGCCAGCAGCCTGGCAGGCGGGGCCCAAGAGACCCAGTACTTC,CASSLAGGAQETQYF
TRBD1,NA,TRBJ2-2,TRBV29-1,TGCAGCGTTGTAAGGGACAGGGTCACCGGGGAGCTGTTTTTT,CSVVRDRVTGELFF
TRBD2,NA,TRBJ2-3,TRBV4-1,TGCGCCAGCAGCCAGCGCGGGAGGGCCATTGCAGATACGCAGTATTTT,CASSQRGRAIADTQYF
NA,NA,TRBJ2-5,TRBV4-1,TGCGCCAGCAGCCAACCCGGGACACGGTACCAAGAGACCCAGTACTTC,CASSQPGTRYQETQYF
NA,NA,TRBJ2-7,TRBV4-3,TGCGCCAGCAGCCAAGTAGTCGGAGGGAGCTACGAGCAGTACTTC,CASSQVVGGSYEQYF
NA,NA,TRBJ2-5,TRBV5-1,TGCGCCAGCAGCTTGCCCGGGAGAGGGGAAGAGACCCAGTACTTC,CASSLPGRGEETQYF
TRBD2,NA,TRBJ2-2,TRBV5-6,TGTGCCAGCAGCTACCGGGGGGAAACCGGGGAGCTGTTTTTT,CASSYRGETGELFF
NA,NA,TRBJ1-2,TRBV27,TGTGCCAGCAGGACCCATAGCTATGGCTACACCTTC,CASRTHSYGYTF
NA,NA,TRBJ2-5,TRBV5-4,TGTGCCAGCAGCTTGGCCCCTGGGGGGACCCAGTACTTC,CASSLAPGGTQYF
NA,few,TRBJ1-2,TRBV28,TGTGCCAGCAGTTTCCCCGGCGAGGCAGGTGGCTACACCTTC,CASSFPGEAGGYTF
NA,once,TRBJ2-5,TRBV5-6,TGTGCCAGCAGCTTTTTGAAACCCGAGACCCAGTACTTC,CASSFLKPETQYF
TRBD2,NA,TRBJ2-1,TRBV5-1,TGCGCCAGCAGCCCCCTATTGTCTAGCGGGAGGGCCTCCTACAATGAGCAGTTCTTC,CASSPLLSSGRASYNEQFF
TRBD2,NA,TRBJ2-3,TRBV5-1,TGCGCCAGCAGCTTGGGGGGGACTAGCGTCACAGATACGCAGTATTTT,CASSLGGTSVTDTQYF
NA,once,TRBJ2-7,TRBV10-3,TGTGCCATCGGAAGCGGGACACCCGCCTACGAGCAGTACTTC,CAIGSGTPAYEQYF
TRBD2,NA,TRBJ2-2,TRBV10-3,TGTGCCATCACTAGCGGGGGGGCCACCGGGGAGCTGTTTTTT,CAITSGGATGELFF
NA,NA,TRBJ2-7,TRBV11-2,TGTGCCAGCAGCCAGGGGCGGGGTAACCACGAGCAGTACTTC,CASSQGRGNHEQYF
NA,NA,TRBJ1-1,TRBV11-2,TGTGCCAGCACCCCTCAGTGGAACACTGAAGCTTTCTTT,CASTPQWNTEAFF
NA,NA,TRBJ2-5,TRBV29-1,TGCAGCGGGGCCTCGGCTGGTAGAAGGGAGACCCAGTACTTC,CSGASAGRRETQYF
TRBD1,NA,TRBJ1-2,TRBV28,TGTGCCAGCAGTTTACGGCGGGGACAGGGAGGAGGCTACACCTTC,CASSLRRGQGGGYTF
TRBD1,NA,TRBJ1-3,TRBV29-1,TGCAGCGTTGAGCCGGACAGGGGAAACACCATATATTTT,CSVEPDRGNTIYF
NA,few,TRBJ2-7,TRBV20-1,TGCAGTGCTTCCCGGGACGAGCAGTACTTC,CSASRDEQYF
NA,NA,TRBJ1-1,TRBV14,TGTGCCAGCAGCGTTCACATAGACACTGAAGCTTTCTTT,CASSVHIDTEAFF
NA,few,TRBJ1-6,TRBV6-5,TGTGCCAGCAGCAGGGCCAGGGGAAGCTCACCCCTCCACTTT,CASSRARGSSPLHF
TRBD1,NA,TRBJ1-2,TRBV28,TGTGCCAGCAGTCGGACAGGGTCGTCCGTCAGGTATGGCTACACCTTC,CASSRTGSSVRYGYTF
NA,once,TRBJ1-4,TRBV21-1,TGTGCCAGCATCCGGGGGCCGAATGAAAAACTGTTTTTT,CASIRGPNEKLFF
NA,few,TRBJ2-7,TRBV30,TGTGCCTGGAGTATGAAGAATGCCTACGAGCAGTACTTC,CAWSMKNAYEQYF
NA,NA,TRBJ1-3,TRBV28,TGTGCCAGCAGTAACCTGCTCTCTGGAAACACCATATATTTT,CASSNLLSGNTIYF
NA,NA,TRBJ1-2,TRBV29-1,TGCAGCGTTGAACAGGGCGGCTACACCTTC,CSVEQGGYTF
NA,NA,TRBJ2-5,TRBV5-1,TGCGCCAGCAGCCTACTAGCTTTACAAGAGACCCAGTACTTC,CASSLLALQETQYF
NA,once,TRBJ1-4,TRBV6-1,TGTGCCAGCAGTGAGGGCCGGGGGACGTTTGGTGAAAAACTGTTTTTT,CASSEGRGTFGEKLFF
NA,few,TRBJ1-5,TRBV9,TGTGCCAGCAGCGTAGACGGGGTACTGCCCCAGCATTTT,CASSVDGVLPQHF
NA,NA,TRBJ2-7,TRBV27,TGTGCCAGCAGGACACCGGGACTGGGTTCCTACGAGCAGTACTTC,CASRTPGLGSYEQYF
NA,NA,TRBJ2-7,TRBV28,TGTGCCAGCAGCACCGGGGGCAGGGTGGCCTACGAGCAGTACTTC,CASSTGGRVAYEQYF
TRBD2,NA,TRBJ2-3,TRBV2,TGTGCCAGCACGCTAGCGGGGGCGGTTGATACGCAGTATTTT,CASTLAGAVDTQYF
NA,NA,TRBJ2-2,TRBV27,TGTGCCAGCGGTCGTCGGGGGGCCACCGGGGAGCTGTTTTTT,CASGRRGATGELFF
TRBD1,once,TRBJ2-3,TRBV7-9,TGTGCCAGCAGCTTCGACAGGGCAGGAGATACGCAGTATTTT,CASSFDRAGDTQYF
TRBD1,once,TRBJ1-2,TRBV25-1,TGTGCCAGCAGAGTGACAGGGTCCGGAGACTATGGCTACACCTTC,CASRVTGSGDYGYTF
TRBD1,NA,TRBJ2-1,TRBV5-1,TGCGCCAGCAGCTTGGGGGGAACAGGGGTTCACAATGAGCAGTTCTTC,CASSLGGTGVHNEQFF
TRBD1,NA,TRBJ1-2,TRBV28,TGTGCCAGCAGTGAACACCGGGACAGGGAATATGGCTACACCTTC,CASSEHRDREYGYTF
TRBD1,NA,TRBJ1-2,TRBV7-2,TGTGCCAGCAGCCCCCGGACAGGACAAAACTATGGCTACACCTTC,CASSPRTGQNYGYTF
NA,NA,TRBJ2-7,TRBV10-3,TGTGCCATCAGTGAGTCTGGCAATTCCTACGAGCAGTACTTC,CAISESGNSYEQYF
NA,few,TRBJ1-6,TRBV7-2,TGTGCCAGCAGCTTTGTGCAGGGCCTCTATAATTCACCCCTCCACTTT,CASSFVQGLYNSPLHF
TRBD1,NA,TRBJ2-7,TRBV5-4,TGTGCCAGCAGCTTGGGTGGGACAGGGACCTACGAGCAGTACTTC,CASSLGGTGTYEQYF
TRBD1,NA,TRBJ1-3,TRBV11-3,TGTGCCAGCAGCTCAGGGGGCTCTGGAAACACCATATATTTT,CASSSGGSGNTIYF